This T cell receptor beta chain was recorded in a study of molecular identifiers for immune sequencing clone quantification. Study conclusions and caveats: Spiked Jurkat TCR RNA equivalent to one cell reportedly surfaced among some 1 million naive cells.

As regards this clonotype: Antigen unknown. Just one base apart from a much larger clone, this may be a read error. The conserved phenylalanine or tryptophan normally closing the CDR3 is absent here, so this likely arose from a read error.

This CDR3 is 14 amino acids long. Trimming took 2 bases from V and 3 from J, leaving 13 bases between them. Germline assignment: CDR1 SQVTM and CDR2 ANQGSEA. MiXCR, run by TCRdb on the PCR reads, gives a single entry per CDR3 protein. The repertoire has about 320,000 distinct CDR3 sequences, about 22% of them found once; the top ten carry approximately 0.8%. The sequenced sample was naive CD8+ T cells from blood, with Jurkat cell RNA spiked in. Specified subset: FACS-sorted CD8+CD4-CCR7+CD45RA+ naive T cells. The J gene is TRBJ1-2, the V gene TRBV29-1; D gene unclear. The receptor was derived from a human donor in good health. Some libraries in this study had Jurkat cell RNA spiked in. DNA for the CDR3: TGCAGCGTTGAATCTAAAGGATCCCACTATGGCTACACCCTC. It is translated as CSVESKGSHYGYTL.